The sequence of this T cell receptor (beta chain) was determined in a study of cytotoxic CD8 clonotypes in ibrutinib-treated CLL. CDR1 and CDR2 from the germline V gene are MDHEN and SYDVKM. V lost 0 bases and J 2 bases, leaving 7 bases between the germline ends. This CDR3 spans 14 amino acids. This clone was observed once. Method: immunoSEQ multiplex PCR; TCRdb's copy keeps in-frame clones and lacks some. The sample consists of around 330,000 clones, 67% of them appearing once. Specimen: PBMCs, collected after 36 months of ibrutinib treatment. This receptor was taken from a human donor with chronic lymphocytic leukemia. The rearrangement joins TRBV28 to TRBJ2-5; possible D gene TRBD1, 5 bases. Written as DNA, the CDR3 is TGTGCCAGCAGTTTATGGCGACAGCAAGAGACCCAGTACTTC. The encoded protein is CASSLWRQQETQYF.